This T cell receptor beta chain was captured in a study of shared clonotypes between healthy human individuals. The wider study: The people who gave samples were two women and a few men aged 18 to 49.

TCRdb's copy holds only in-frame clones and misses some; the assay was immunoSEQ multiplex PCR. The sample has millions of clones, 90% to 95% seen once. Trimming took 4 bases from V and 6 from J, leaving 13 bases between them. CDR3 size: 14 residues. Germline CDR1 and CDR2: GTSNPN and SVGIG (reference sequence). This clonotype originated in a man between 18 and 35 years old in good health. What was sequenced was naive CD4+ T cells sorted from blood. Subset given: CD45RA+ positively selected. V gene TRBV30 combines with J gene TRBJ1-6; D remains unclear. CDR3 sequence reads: CAWTLFGGNSPLHF. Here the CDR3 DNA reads TGTGCCTGGACCCTATTTGGTGGTAATTCACCCCTCCACTTT.